One and the same sample provided the 20 T cell receptor beta chains below, sequenced in a study of beta chain features in type 1 diabetes. All of the isolated RNA was reverse transcribed, so expressed TCRB transcripts were sequenced. Sequenced by immunoSEQ multiplex PCR; TCRdb stores in-frame clones only, minus some. Here the sample spans 250,000 to 300,000 clones, 8% being singletons. Sequenced material: central memory CD4+ T cells from blood. Receptors originate from a young woman in good health.

Ten or more counts support this clone. V gene TRBV4-3 combines with J gene TRBJ2-3; possibly TRBD2 for D (6 bases). From germline, CDR1 is LGHNA and CDR2 YSLEER. CDR3 length: 15 amino acids. Trimming shortened V by 0 bases and J by 7 bases, and 14 bases separated the two germline ends. The CDR3 spells CASSQDNARGNTQYF. The CDR3, as DNA: TGCGCCAGCAGCCAAGATAACGCGCGGGGAAATACGCAGTATTTT.

The sample holds many counts of this clone. V gene TRBV30 combines with J gene TRBJ2-1; no clear D. This CDR3 comprises 12 residues. Germline V gives CDR1 GTSNPN, CDR2 SVGIG (reference sequence). With 4 bases removed from V and 6 bases from J, the gap between germline ends came to 10 bases. CDR3 DNA: TGTGCCTGGAACCCCTGGGGCAATGAGCAGTTCTTC. It codes for CAWNPWGNEQFF. Full variable domain (remainder filled in from reference TRBV30 and TRBJ2-1): SQTIHQWPATLVQPVGSPLSLECTVEGTSNPNLYWYRQAAGRGLQLLFYSVGIGQISSEVPQNLSASRPQDRQFILSSKKLLLSDSGFYLCAWNPWGNEQFFGPGTRLTVL.

This clone was detected only a few times. The gene calls are TRBV20-1 and TRBJ2-5; D is undetermined. The CDR3 length is 11 residues. The germline gives CDR1 DFQATT, CDR2 SNEGSKA (reference sequence). Trimming stripped 4 bases from V and 5 bases from J, with 8 bases between. The CDR3 nucleotides are TGCAGTGCTATAAAACGGGAGACCCAGTACTTC. Translating gives CSAIKRETQYF.

There are a few counts of this clone. V and J are TRBV28 and TRBJ2-7; no clear D gene. V shed 4 bases and J shed 3 bases, with 10 bases lying between them. The CDR3 is made up of 13 amino acids. Germline CDR1 MDHEN, CDR2 SYDVKM. In nucleotides, the CDR3 is TGTGCCAGCAGTTCCTCCGTCGGCTACGAGCAGTACGTC. Translating gives CASSSSVGYEQYV.

This clone was observed a few times. This sequence joins TRBV18 and TRBJ2-2; the D gene is possibly TRBD1 (5 bases). CDR1 is KGHSH, CDR2 LQKENI, per germline. The CDR3 covers 15 residues. Between the trimmed V and J ends, which lost 2 bases and 6 bases, there was a span of 13 bases. The CDR3 spells CASSPAWGKAGELFF. Written as DNA, the CDR3 is TGTGCCAGCTCACCAGCATGGGGCAAAGCCGGGGAGCTGTTTTTT. The variable domain in full, completed from reference TRBV18 and TRBJ2-2, reads NAGVMQNPRHLVRRRGQEARLRCSPMKGHSHVYWYRQLPEEGLKFMVYLQKENIIDESGMPKERFSAEFPKEGPSILRIQQVVRGDSAAYFCASSPAWGKAGELFFGEGSRLTVL.

This chain links TRBV5-1 with TRBJ2-3; D possibly matches TRBD1 or TRBD2 (5 bases each). The CDR3 runs to 16 residues. V lost 1 base and J lost 6, with 18 bases in between. CDR1 and CDR2 (germline): SGHRS, YFSETQ. DNA of the CDR3: TGCGCCAGCAGCTTGAAACGGGGCGCGAATTTTGATACGCAGTATTTT. Translation: CASSLKRGANFDTQYF.

This clone appeared a few times. This may come from a read error, since a much larger clone is one base off. The same CDR3 is also encoded by other DNA sequences in this sample. The chain couples TRBV4-3 to TRBJ1-2; the D is unclear. Germline V gene data show CDR1 as LGHNA and CDR2 as YSLEER. Trimming left V 1 base short and J 0 bases short, with 0 bases between. This CDR3 is 12 amino acids long. This chain's CDR3 is CASSQANYGYTF. The CDR3 nucleotides are TGCGCCAGCAGCCAAGCTAACTATGGCTACACCTTC.

V and J are TRBV6-5 and TRBJ2-3, with 9 bases identical to TRBD1. Losses at the gene ends were 2 bases for V and 4 bases for J; bases not matched to a gene: 4. This CDR3 comprises 15 residues. Germline V gives CDR1 MNHEY, CDR2 SVGAGI. CDR3 nucleotide sequence: TGTGCCAGCAGTTACCCGGGACAGGGATCAGATACGCAGTATTTT. Translation: CASSYPGQGSDTQYF.

V and J are TRBV19 and TRBJ1-1; perhaps TRBD1 as D (5 bases). V lost 5 bases, J lost 1 base, and 14 bases lay in between. The CDR3 sequence is 15 residues long. Germline loops: CDR1 LNHDA, CDR2 SQIVND (reference sequence). The CDR3 DNA reads TGTGCCAGTAGTCCACAAGACAGAGAGAACACTGAAGCTTTCTTT. Translated: CASSPQDRENTEAFF. Full variable domain (outside the CDR3, taken from reference TRBV19 and TRBJ1-1): DGGITQSPKYLFRKEGQNVTLSCEQNLNHDAMYWYRQDPGQGLRLIYYSQIVNDFQKGDIAEGYSVSREKKESFPLTVTSAQKNPTAFYLCASSPQDRENTEAFFGQGTRLTVV.

Many counts were recorded for this clone. CDR3 loop: CASRRTDQETQYF. The CDR3, as DNA: TGTGCCAGCAGGCGGACAGACCAAGAGACCCAGTACTTC. The rearrangement joins TRBV14 to TRBJ2-5; TRBD1 is a possible D gene (6 bases). V was clipped by 6 bases and J by 0 bases, with 8 bases between them. CDR1 is SGHDN and CDR2 is FVKESK in the germline V gene. This CDR3 is built from 13 residues.

This clone has only a few counts. The genes are TRBV28 and TRBJ1-5, with TRBD1 as a possible D gene (5 bases). Germline V lookup: CDR1 MDHEN, CDR2 SYDVKM. The CDR3 contains 14 residues. Trimming took off 6 bases at V and 6 bases at J, with 15 bases between the two ends. The CDR3 sequence: CASRILYGAQPQHF. DNA of the CDR3: TGTGCCAGCAGGATACTTTACGGGGCTCAGCCCCAGCATTTT. The complete variable domain, with remaining parts taken from reference TRBV28 and TRBJ1-5, reads DVKVTQSSRYLVKRTGEKVFLECVQDMDHENMFWYRQDPGLGLRLIYFSYDVKMKEKGDIPEGYSVSREKKERFSLILESASTNQTSMYLCASRILYGAQPQHFGDGTRLSIL.

The gene calls are TRBV28 and TRBJ2-3; D remains unclear. The CDR3 is made up of 16 amino acids. V shed 6 bases and J shed 0 bases, with 16 bases lying between them. Germline-derived CDR1 and CDR2 are MDHEN and SYDVKM. CDR3 nucleotides: TGTGCCAGCAGGGTATGGGGATCCCCTAGCACAGATACGCAGTATTTT. Translated, it gives CASRVWGSPSTDTQYF. Looking up the rest from reference TRBV28 and TRBJ2-3 gives the full variable domain: DVKVTQSSRYLVKRTGEKVFLECVQDMDHENMFWYRQDPGLGLRLIYFSYDVKMKEKGDIPEGYSVSREKKERFSLILESASTNQTSMYLCASRVWGSPSTDTQYFGPGTRLTVL.

The J gene is TRBJ2-2, the V gene TRBV6-5; D not resolved. The V gene's germline CDR1 is MNHEY and CDR2 SVGAGI. Trimming removed 0 bases from V and 1 base from J, with 9 bases in between. The CDR3 contains 16 residues. This CDR3 is CASSYSGRLNTGELFF. The CDR3 DNA is TGTGCCAGCAGTTACTCAGGGCGGCTGAACACCGGGGAGCTGTTTTTT.

Only a few counts were recorded for this clone. The chain employs TRBV19 and TRBJ2-2, with D possibly matching TRBD1 (6 bases). The CDR3 loop spans 15 amino acids. Germline V gene lookup returns CDR1 LNHDA and CDR2 SQIVND (reference sequence). Trimming removed 5 bases from V and 2 bases from J, with 12 bases in between. CDR3 nucleotides: TGTGCCAGTAGTCCCGGGACATCCAACACCGGGGAGCTGTTTTTT. Translation gives CASSPGTSNTGELFF.

J is TRBJ2-5 and V is TRBV13, with D hard to call. V shed 8 bases and J shed 7 bases, with 5 bases lying between them. The CDR3 contains 9 residues. Germline V gene data show CDR1 as PRHDT and CDR2 as FYEKMQ (reference sequence). The CDR3 loop is CASGVTQYF. DNA of the CDR3: TGTGCCAGCGGGGTGACCCAGTACTTC.

The sample holds a few counts of this clone. The V and J genes are TRBV5-1 and TRBJ2-3; weak D call: TRBD1 (6 bases). The germline gives CDR1 SGHRS, CDR2 YFSETQ. The CDR3 contains 18 residues. Deletions cut 0 bases from V and 0 bases from J, with 17 bases between. CDR3 residues: CASSLAFSGQGSTDTQYF. CDR3 DNA: TGCGCCAGCAGCTTGGCCTTTTCCGGGCAGGGGAGCACAGATACGCAGTATTTT.

This clone was picked up a small number of times. The CDR3 nucleotides are TGTGCCAGCAGTTACTCGGGGGGGGCTGGAGGCGATGAGCAGTTCTTC. Translating it yields CASSYSGGAGGDEQFF. The chain combines TRBV6-5 with TRBJ2-1, with a weak D call TRBD2 (7 bases). Germline assignment: CDR1 MNHEY and CDR2 SVGAGI. V gave up 0 bases and J gave up 8 bases, with 17 bases separating them. The CDR3 covers 16 residues.

In its sample, this clone was seen many times. Other nucleotide sequences in the sample specify the same CDR3. The chain recombines TRBV13 with TRBJ2-7; D is possibly TRBD1 (5 bases). The CDR3 is 14 residues long. Germline lookup yields CDR1 PRHDT and CDR2 FYEKMQ (reference sequence). Trimming took 2 bases from V and 2 from J, leaving 10 bases between them. Here the CDR3 reads CASSLYDRPYEQYV. CDR3 in DNA: TGTGCCAGCAGCTTATACGACAGACCCTACGAGCAGTACGTC.

The table lists this clone with a few counts. V and J are TRBV18 and TRBJ2-7; the match to TRBD2 covers 10 bases. The V and J ends lost 6 bases and 1 base, in that order; junction bases with no gene match: 9. This CDR3 has 16 amino acids. Germline V gene data show CDR1 as KGHSH and CDR2 as LQKENI. CDR3 residues: CASSPGKLAGSYEQYF. CDR3 nucleotides: TGTGCCAGCTCCCCAGGGAAACTAGCGGGGTCCTACGAGCAGTACTTC. The full variable domain, in which reference TRBV18 and TRBJ2-7 provide the parts outside the CDR3, is NAGVMQNPRHLVRRRGQEARLRCSPMKGHSHVYWYRQLPEEGLKFMVYLQKENIIDESGMPKERFSAEFPKEGPSILRIQQVVRGDSAAYFCASSPGKLAGSYEQYFGPGTRLTVT.

The table lists this clone with a few counts. This CDR3 is CASSGRQETQYF. The CDR3 DNA reads as TGTGCCAGCAGCGGCAGACAAGAGACCCAGTACTTC. J is TRBJ2-5 and V is TRBV7-9; D unclear. The CDR3 spans 12 residues. Germline loops: CDR1 SEHNR, CDR2 FQNEAQ (reference sequence). The ends were cut back, 5 bases at V and 2 bases at J, with 6 bases in the middle.